A single sample is the source of the 15 T cell receptor beta chains below, sequenced in a study of metastatic and nonmetastatic thyroid tumors. TCRdb re-processed the PCR reads through MiXCR. The sample lists approximately 35,000 clones, over 12% occurring once. Thyroid surgery was preceded by no treatment in any patient. Sequenced sample: blood. The receptors here all came from a male donor with papillary thyroid cancer or a benign thyroid nodule (not recorded which). Some clones in this sample may be carry-over from other donors' samples.

This clone was seen many times. The chain couples TRBV20-1 to TRBJ2-5; possible D gene TRBD2, 6 bases. This CDR3 contains 16 residues. Germline V gene data show CDR1 as DFQATT and CDR2 as SNEGSKA (reference sequence). Between the trimmed V and J ends, which lost 6 bases and 6 bases, there was a span of 26 bases. The CDR3: CSATRAGLAVQQTQYF. CDR3 nucleotides: TGCAGTGCAACTAGGGCCGGGTTAGCGGTGCAACAGACCCAGTACTTC.

This clone was seen repeatedly, ten times or more. The chain carries TRBV30 and TRBJ2-1, with 11 bases lining up with TRBD2. Germline assignment: CDR1 GTSNPN and CDR2 SVGIG (reference sequence). This CDR3 has 19 residues. Trimming cost V 0 bases and J 10 bases; bases outside gene matches: 20. CDR3 nucleotides: TGTGCCTGGAGTGTACTGGGTAGCGGGAGGGGAATACCCCGAAACGAGCAGTTCTTC. Its protein product is CAWSVLGSGRGIPRNEQFF.

A remark on this clone: Other DNA sequences in the sample encode the same CDR3. CDR3 in amino acids: CAWTPGTGSPQQYF. The CDR3 nucleotides are TGTGCCTGGACCCCCGGGACAGGCAGTCCCCAGCAGTACTTC. The chain joins TRBV30 to TRBJ2-7, with 8 bases identical to TRBD1. Germline CDR1 is GTSNPN and CDR2 is SVGIG (reference sequence). The CDR3 length is 14 residues. Trimming took 4 bases from V and 8 from J; bases not matched to a gene: 13.

The chain employs TRBV10-3 and TRBJ2-2; D uncertain. CDR3 length: 15 amino acids. The V and J ends lost 6 bases and 7 bases respectively, with 18 bases between them. Germline CDR1 and CDR2: ENHRY and SYGVKD. CDR3 DNA: TGTGCCATCAGCAGTACCGTCTTAGAAGACGGGGAGCTGTTTTTT. This translates into CAISSTVLEDGELFF.

This clone was counted a few times. The chain joins TRBV6-1 to TRBJ1-1; TRBD1 might be the D (5 bases). V lost 1 base and J lost 3, with 6 bases in between. The CDR3 has 13 residues. CDR1 is MNHNS and CDR2 is SASEGT in the germline V gene. The DNA for the CDR3 is TGTGCCAGCAGTGAAGTACAGGACACTGAAGCTTTCTTT. Amino acid sequence: CASSEVQDTEAFF.

Notes on this clone: A much larger clone differs from this one at a single base, so this may be a read error. V usage is TRBV9 and J usage is TRBJ2-2; D is perhaps TRBD1 or TRBD2 (5 bases each). The CDR3 runs 13 residues. CDR1 and CDR2 (germline): SGDLS, YYNGEE. CDR3 sequence (DNA): TGTGCCAGCAGCAGTCAGGGCGCCGGGGAGCCGTTTTTT. It codes for CASSSQGAGEPFF. Using reference TRBV9 and TRBJ2-2 for the parts outside the CDR3, the full variable domain is DSGVTQTPKHLITATGQRVTLRCSPRSGDLSVYWYQQSLDQGLQFLIQYYNGEERAKGNILERFSAQQFPDLHSELNLSSLELGDSALYFCASSSQGAGEPFFGEGSRLTVL.

The DNA of the CDR3 is TGTGCCAGCTACATTGGGAGGGGGAACTATGGCTACACCTTC. Amino acid sequence: CASYIGRGNYGYTF. The rearrangement links TRBV28 to TRBJ1-2; D is perhaps TRBD1 (6 bases). Germline CDR1 reads MDHEN; CDR2 reads SYDVKM. The CDR3 runs 14 residues. V was clipped by 8 bases and J by 2 bases, with 15 bases between them.

In its sample, this clone was seen a few times. This rearrangement joins TRBV4-1 to TRBJ2-3; 10 bases match TRBD2. Per the germline V gene, CDR1 is MGHRA and CDR2 is YSYEKL. The trim removed 5 bases at V and 3 bases at J, leaving 14 bases unmatched. This CDR3 comprises 18 residues. CDR3 sequence (DNA): TGCGCCAGCAGCACCCGAGCGGGAGGGCTATCAGGTACAGATACGCAGTATTTT. It yields the protein CASSTRAGGLSGTDTQYF.

The rearrangement uses TRBV4-3 and TRBJ1-2, with D possibly TRBD1 on 6 matching bases. This CDR3 spans 13 amino acids. Germline V gene data show CDR1 as LGHNA and CDR2 as YSLEER. The V and J ends lost 0 bases and 8 bases respectively, with 10 bases between them. In DNA, the CDR3 is TGCGCCAGCAGCCAAGATTACAGGGAAGGCTACACCTTC. Its translation is CASSQDYREGYTF.

In its sample, this clone was seen many times. The genes are TRBV12-5 and TRBJ2-1, with a weak D call TRBD1 (5 bases). Per the germline V gene, CDR1 is LGHNT and CDR2 is FRNRAP. CDR3 length: 16 amino acids. V lost 7 bases and J 4 bases, leaving 20 bases between the germline ends. CDR3 loop: CASASDILTGYNEQFF. CDR3 in DNA: TGTGCTAGTGCCTCGGACATTTTGACTGGGTACAATGAGCAGTTCTTC.

There are many counts of this clone. V is TRBV5-4 and J is TRBJ2-1; D remains ambiguous. V shed 0 bases and J shed 3 bases, with 13 bases lying between them. CDR1 and CDR2 (germline): SGHNT, YYREEE (reference sequence). The CDR3 extends over 16 amino acids. The CDR3 region is CASSLAGPGVYNEQFF. The CDR3 nucleotides read TGTGCCAGCAGCTTGGCCGGACCAGGAGTCTACAATGAGCAGTTCTTC.

This clone was seen a single time. Germline is not matched at one junction end, which may reflect a read error. The V and J genes are TRBV20-1 and TRBJ2-1; the match to TRBD2 covers 8 bases. In germline, CDR1 is DFQATT, CDR2 SNEGSKA (reference sequence). The CDR3 consists of 15 residues. The CDR3 DNA follows: TGCAGTGCTACTGTTAGCGGGAAGAGGTTAAATGAGCAGTTTTTC. It translates to CSATVSGKRLNEQFF.

This clone was found many times. V usage is TRBV19 and J usage is TRBJ2-5; a weak D match, TRBD2 (6 bases). The CDR3 has 15 amino acids. The V end was cut by 7 bases, the J end by 1 base, with 16 bases between. Germline-derived CDR1 and CDR2 are LNHDA and SQIVND (reference sequence). CDR3 residues: CASKRSSASQETQYF. CDR3 coding DNA: TGTGCCAGTAAAAGGTCTAGCGCGTCCCAAGAGACCCAGTACTTC.

This clone has just a few counts. J is TRBJ2-1 and V is TRBV6-1; either TRBD1 or TRBD2 may supply D (5 bases each). This CDR3 is 13 amino acids long. V lost 3 bases to trimming and J lost 10 bases, with 13 bases between them. Germline V lookup: CDR1 MNHNS, CDR2 SASEGT. CDR3 bases: TGTGCCAGCAGTGACCGACCTGGGGGAGAGCAGTTCTTC. Encoded protein: CASSDRPGGEQFF.

This clone was seen ten or more times. This chain links TRBV30 with TRBJ1-5; the D gene is possibly TRBD1 (5 bases). CDR3 size: 14 residues. CDR1 and CDR2 (germline): GTSNPN, SVGIG (reference sequence). V shed 2 bases and J shed 7 bases, with 15 bases lying between them. CDR3 sequence reads: CAWSYTERGQPQHF. CDR3 in DNA: TGTGCCTGGAGTTATACGGAGAGGGGACAGCCCCAGCATTTT.